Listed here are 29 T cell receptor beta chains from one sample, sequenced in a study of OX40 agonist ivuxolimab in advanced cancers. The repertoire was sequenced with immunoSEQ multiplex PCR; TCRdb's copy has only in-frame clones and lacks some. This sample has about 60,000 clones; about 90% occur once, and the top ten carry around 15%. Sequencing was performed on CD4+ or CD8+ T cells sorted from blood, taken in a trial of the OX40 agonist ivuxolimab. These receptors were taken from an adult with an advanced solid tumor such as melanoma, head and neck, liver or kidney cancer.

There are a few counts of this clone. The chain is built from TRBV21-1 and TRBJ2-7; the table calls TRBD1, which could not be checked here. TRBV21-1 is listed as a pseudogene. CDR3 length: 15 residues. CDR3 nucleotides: TGTGCCAGCAGTCAAAGGGGCGGTTTAGTGGGTGAGCAGTACTTC. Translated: CASSQRGGLVGEQYF.

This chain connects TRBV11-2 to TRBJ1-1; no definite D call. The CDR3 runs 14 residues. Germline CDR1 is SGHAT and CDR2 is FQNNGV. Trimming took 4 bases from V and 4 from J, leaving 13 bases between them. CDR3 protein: CASSSARWGTEAFF. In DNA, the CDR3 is TGTGCCAGCAGCTCCGCTCGCTGGGGCACTGAAGCTTTCTTT. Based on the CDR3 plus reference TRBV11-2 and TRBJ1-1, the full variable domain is EAGVAQSPRYKIIEKRQSVAFWCNPISGHATLYWYQQILGQGPKLLIQFQNNGVVDDSQLPKDRFSAERLKGVDSTLKIQPAKLEDSAVYLCASSSARWGTEAFFGQGTRLTVV.

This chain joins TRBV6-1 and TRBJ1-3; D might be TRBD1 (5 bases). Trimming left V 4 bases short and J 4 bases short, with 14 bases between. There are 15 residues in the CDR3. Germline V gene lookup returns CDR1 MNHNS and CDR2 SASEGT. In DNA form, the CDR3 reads TGTGCCAGCAGTGTTGGACAAAAGTCCGGAAACACCATATATTTT. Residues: CASSVGQKSGNTIYF.

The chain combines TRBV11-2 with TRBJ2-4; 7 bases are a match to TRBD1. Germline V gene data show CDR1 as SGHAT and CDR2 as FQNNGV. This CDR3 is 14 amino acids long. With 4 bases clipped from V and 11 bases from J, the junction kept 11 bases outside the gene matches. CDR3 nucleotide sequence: TGTGCCAGCAGCTCGACCGGGACAGTCACCGTTCAGTACTTC. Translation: CASSSTGTVTVQYF.

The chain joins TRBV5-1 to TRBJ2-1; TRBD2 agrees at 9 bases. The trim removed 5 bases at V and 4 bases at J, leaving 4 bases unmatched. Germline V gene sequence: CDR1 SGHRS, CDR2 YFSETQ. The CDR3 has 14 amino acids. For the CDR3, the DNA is TGCGCCAGCAGAAGCGGGAGGCTTTACAATGAGCAGTTCTTC. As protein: CASRSGRLYNEQFF.

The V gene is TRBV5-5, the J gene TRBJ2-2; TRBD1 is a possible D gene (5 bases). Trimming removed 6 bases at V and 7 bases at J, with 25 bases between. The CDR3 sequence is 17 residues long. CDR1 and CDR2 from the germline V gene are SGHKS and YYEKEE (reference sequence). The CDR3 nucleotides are TGTGCCAGCAAACTAAGTCAGGGCCCCTCTGGAGTCGGGGAGCTGTTTTTT. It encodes CASKLSQGPSGVGELFF.

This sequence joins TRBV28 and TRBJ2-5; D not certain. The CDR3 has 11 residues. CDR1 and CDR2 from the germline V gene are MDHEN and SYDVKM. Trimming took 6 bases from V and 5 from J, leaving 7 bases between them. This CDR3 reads CASSPRETQYF. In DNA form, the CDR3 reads TGTGCCAGCAGCCCTCGGGAGACCCAGTACTTC.

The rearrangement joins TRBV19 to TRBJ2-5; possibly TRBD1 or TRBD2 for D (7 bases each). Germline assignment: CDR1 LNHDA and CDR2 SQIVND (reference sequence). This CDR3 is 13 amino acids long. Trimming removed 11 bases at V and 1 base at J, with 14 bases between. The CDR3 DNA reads TGTGCCCTTCAGGGGGGGGGCCAAGAGACCCAGTACTTC. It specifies CALQGGGQETQYF.

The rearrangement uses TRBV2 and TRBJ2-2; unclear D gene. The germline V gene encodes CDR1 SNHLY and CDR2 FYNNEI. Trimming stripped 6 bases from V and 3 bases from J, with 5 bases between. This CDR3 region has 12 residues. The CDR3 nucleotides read TGTGCCAGCAGAAGGGACACCGGGGAGCTGTTTTTT. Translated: CASRRDTGELFF.

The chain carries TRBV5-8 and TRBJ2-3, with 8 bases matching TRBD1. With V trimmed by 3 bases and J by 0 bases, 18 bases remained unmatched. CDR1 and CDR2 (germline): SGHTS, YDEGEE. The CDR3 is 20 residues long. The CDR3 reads CASSSPGGTGGLSSTDTQYF. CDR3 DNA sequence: TGTGCCAGCAGCTCCCCCGGAGGGACAGGCGGGCTTTCTAGCACAGATACGCAGTATTTT.

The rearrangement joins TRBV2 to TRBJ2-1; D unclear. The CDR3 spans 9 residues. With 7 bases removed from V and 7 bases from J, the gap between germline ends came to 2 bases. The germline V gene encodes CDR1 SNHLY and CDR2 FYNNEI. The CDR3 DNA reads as TGTGCCAGCAAGAATGAGCAGTTCTTC. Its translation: CASKNEQFF.

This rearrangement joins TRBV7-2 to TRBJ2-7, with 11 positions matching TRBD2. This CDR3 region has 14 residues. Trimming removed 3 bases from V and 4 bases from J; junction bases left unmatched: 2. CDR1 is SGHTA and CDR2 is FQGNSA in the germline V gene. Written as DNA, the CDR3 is TGTGCCAGCAGCTTGCGGACTAGCGGGTACGAGCAGTACTTC. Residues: CASSLRTSGYEQYF.

The CDR3 loop is CASSPQRGGTGELFF. CDR3 bases: TGTGCCAGCAGCCCTCAACGGGGTGGCACCGGGGAGCTGTTTTTT. This rearrangement joins TRBV9 to TRBJ2-2; possibly TRBD2 for D (5 bases). CDR3 length: 15 amino acids. Deletions cut 4 bases from V and 4 bases from J, with 14 bases between. Germline values: CDR1 SGDLS, CDR2 YYNGEE.

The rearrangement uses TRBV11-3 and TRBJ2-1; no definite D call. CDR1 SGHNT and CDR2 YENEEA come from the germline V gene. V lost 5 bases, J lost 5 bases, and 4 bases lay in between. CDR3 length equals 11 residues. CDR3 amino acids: CASSADNEQFF. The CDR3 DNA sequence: TGTGCCAGCAGCGCGGACAATGAGCAGTTCTTC.

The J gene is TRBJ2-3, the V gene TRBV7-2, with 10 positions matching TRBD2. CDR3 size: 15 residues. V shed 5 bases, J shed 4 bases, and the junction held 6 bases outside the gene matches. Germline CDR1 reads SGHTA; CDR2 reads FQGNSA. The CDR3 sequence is CASSSGRALSDTQYF. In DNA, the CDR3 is TGTGCCAGCAGCAGCGGGAGGGCCCTCTCAGATACGCAGTATTTT.

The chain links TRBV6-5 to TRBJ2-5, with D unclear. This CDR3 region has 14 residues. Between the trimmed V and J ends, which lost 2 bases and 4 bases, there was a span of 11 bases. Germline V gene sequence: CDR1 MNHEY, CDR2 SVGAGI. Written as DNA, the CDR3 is TGTGCCAGCAGTTACCCCGGGCTTCCAGAGACCCAGTACTTC. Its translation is CASSYPGLPETQYF.

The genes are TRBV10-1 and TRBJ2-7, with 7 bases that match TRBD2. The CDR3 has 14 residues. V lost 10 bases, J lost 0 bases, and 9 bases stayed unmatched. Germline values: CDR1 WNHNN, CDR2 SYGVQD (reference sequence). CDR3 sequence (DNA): TGCGCCACCAACCGCGGGGGTAGCTCCTACGAGCAGTACTTC. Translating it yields CATNRGGSSYEQYF.

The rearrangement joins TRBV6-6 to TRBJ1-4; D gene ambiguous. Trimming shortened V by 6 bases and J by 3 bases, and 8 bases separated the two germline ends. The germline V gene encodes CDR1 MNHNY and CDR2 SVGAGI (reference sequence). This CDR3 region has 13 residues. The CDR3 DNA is TGTGCCAGCAGCGGAGTTTCTAATGAAAAACTGTTTTTT. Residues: CASSGVSNEKLFF.

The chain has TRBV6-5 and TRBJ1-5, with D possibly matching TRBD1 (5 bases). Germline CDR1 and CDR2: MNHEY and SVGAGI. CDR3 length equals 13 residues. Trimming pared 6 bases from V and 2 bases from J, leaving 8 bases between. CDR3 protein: CASRGRGNQPQHF. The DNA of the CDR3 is TGTGCCAGCAGGGGGCGCGGCAATCAGCCCCAGCATTTT.

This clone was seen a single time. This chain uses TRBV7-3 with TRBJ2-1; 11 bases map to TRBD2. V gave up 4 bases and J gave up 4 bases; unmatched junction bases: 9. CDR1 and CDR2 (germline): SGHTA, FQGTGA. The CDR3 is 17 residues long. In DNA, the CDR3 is TGTGCCAGCAGCTCCTCCCCTACTAGCGGGGGTTACAATGAGCAGTTCTTC. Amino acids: CASSSSPTSGGYNEQFF.

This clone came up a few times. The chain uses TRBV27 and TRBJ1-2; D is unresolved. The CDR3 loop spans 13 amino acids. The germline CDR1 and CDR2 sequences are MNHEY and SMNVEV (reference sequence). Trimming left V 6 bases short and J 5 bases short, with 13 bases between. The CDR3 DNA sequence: TGTGCCAGCAGCCAAAGAGGAGGGTATGGCTACACCTTC. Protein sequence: CASSQRGGYGYTF.

The CDR3 protein is CASSIGGKANYGYTF. CDR3 DNA sequence: TGTGCCAGTAGTATAGGGGGGAAAGCTAACTATGGCTACACCTTC. The chain employs TRBV19 and TRBJ1-2, with D tentatively TRBD1 (5 bases). V gave up 1 base and J gave up 0 bases, with 9 bases separating them. The germline gives CDR1 LNHDA, CDR2 SQIVND (reference sequence). The CDR3 consists of 15 residues.

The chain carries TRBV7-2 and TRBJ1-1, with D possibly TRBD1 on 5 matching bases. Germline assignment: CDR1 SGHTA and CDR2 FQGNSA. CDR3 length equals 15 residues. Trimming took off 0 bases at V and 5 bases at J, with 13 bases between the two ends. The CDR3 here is CASSLAGTTGTEAFF. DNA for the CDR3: TGTGCCAGCAGCTTAGCTGGGACCACTGGAACTGAAGCTTTCTTT.

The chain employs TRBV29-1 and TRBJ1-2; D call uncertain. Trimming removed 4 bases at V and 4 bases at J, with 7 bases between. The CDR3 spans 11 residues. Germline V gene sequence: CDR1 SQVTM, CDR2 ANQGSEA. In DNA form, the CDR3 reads TGCAGCGTTGGGGCGTCCTATGGCTACACCTTC. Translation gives CSVGASYGYTF.

The CDR3 protein is CASSARTGTVSEQYF. CDR3 in DNA: TGTGCCAGCAGCGCTCGGACAGGCACTGTAAGCGAGCAGTACTTC. This chain links TRBV7-2 with TRBJ2-7; TRBD1 agrees at 7 bases. Germline CDR1 is SGHTA and CDR2 is FQGNSA. The CDR3 extends over 15 amino acids. With V trimmed by 5 bases and J by 6 bases, 13 bases remained unmatched.

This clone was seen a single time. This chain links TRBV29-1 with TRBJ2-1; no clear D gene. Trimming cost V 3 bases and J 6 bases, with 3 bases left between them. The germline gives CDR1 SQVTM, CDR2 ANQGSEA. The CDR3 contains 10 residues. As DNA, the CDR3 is TGCAGCGTTGATTCCAATGAGCAGTTCTTC. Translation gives CSVDSNEQFF.

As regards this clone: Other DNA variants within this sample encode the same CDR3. CDR3 sequence (DNA): TGTGCCAGCAGTTACTCAACTAGGACAGGCGGTAATGAGCAGTTCTTC. The encoded protein is CASSYSTRTGGNEQFF. V usage is TRBV6-5 and J usage is TRBJ2-1; the match to TRBD1 covers 7 bases. Germline V gene data show CDR1 as MNHEY and CDR2 as SVGAGI. This CDR3 is built from 16 residues. Trimming took 0 bases from V and 7 from J; bases not matched to a gene: 9.

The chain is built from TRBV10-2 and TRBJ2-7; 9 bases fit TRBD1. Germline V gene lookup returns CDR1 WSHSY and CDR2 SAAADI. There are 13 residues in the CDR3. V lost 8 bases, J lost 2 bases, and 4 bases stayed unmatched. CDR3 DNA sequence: TGCGCCAGCTCGGGACAGGGAGCCTACGAGCAGTACTTC. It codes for CASSGQGAYEQYF.

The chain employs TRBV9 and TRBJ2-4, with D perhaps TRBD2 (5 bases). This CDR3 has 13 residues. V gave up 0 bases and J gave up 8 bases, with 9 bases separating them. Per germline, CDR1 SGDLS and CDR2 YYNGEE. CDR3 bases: TGTGCCAGCAGCGTAGGAGGGTTAGACATTCAGTACTTC. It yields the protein CASSVGGLDIQYF.